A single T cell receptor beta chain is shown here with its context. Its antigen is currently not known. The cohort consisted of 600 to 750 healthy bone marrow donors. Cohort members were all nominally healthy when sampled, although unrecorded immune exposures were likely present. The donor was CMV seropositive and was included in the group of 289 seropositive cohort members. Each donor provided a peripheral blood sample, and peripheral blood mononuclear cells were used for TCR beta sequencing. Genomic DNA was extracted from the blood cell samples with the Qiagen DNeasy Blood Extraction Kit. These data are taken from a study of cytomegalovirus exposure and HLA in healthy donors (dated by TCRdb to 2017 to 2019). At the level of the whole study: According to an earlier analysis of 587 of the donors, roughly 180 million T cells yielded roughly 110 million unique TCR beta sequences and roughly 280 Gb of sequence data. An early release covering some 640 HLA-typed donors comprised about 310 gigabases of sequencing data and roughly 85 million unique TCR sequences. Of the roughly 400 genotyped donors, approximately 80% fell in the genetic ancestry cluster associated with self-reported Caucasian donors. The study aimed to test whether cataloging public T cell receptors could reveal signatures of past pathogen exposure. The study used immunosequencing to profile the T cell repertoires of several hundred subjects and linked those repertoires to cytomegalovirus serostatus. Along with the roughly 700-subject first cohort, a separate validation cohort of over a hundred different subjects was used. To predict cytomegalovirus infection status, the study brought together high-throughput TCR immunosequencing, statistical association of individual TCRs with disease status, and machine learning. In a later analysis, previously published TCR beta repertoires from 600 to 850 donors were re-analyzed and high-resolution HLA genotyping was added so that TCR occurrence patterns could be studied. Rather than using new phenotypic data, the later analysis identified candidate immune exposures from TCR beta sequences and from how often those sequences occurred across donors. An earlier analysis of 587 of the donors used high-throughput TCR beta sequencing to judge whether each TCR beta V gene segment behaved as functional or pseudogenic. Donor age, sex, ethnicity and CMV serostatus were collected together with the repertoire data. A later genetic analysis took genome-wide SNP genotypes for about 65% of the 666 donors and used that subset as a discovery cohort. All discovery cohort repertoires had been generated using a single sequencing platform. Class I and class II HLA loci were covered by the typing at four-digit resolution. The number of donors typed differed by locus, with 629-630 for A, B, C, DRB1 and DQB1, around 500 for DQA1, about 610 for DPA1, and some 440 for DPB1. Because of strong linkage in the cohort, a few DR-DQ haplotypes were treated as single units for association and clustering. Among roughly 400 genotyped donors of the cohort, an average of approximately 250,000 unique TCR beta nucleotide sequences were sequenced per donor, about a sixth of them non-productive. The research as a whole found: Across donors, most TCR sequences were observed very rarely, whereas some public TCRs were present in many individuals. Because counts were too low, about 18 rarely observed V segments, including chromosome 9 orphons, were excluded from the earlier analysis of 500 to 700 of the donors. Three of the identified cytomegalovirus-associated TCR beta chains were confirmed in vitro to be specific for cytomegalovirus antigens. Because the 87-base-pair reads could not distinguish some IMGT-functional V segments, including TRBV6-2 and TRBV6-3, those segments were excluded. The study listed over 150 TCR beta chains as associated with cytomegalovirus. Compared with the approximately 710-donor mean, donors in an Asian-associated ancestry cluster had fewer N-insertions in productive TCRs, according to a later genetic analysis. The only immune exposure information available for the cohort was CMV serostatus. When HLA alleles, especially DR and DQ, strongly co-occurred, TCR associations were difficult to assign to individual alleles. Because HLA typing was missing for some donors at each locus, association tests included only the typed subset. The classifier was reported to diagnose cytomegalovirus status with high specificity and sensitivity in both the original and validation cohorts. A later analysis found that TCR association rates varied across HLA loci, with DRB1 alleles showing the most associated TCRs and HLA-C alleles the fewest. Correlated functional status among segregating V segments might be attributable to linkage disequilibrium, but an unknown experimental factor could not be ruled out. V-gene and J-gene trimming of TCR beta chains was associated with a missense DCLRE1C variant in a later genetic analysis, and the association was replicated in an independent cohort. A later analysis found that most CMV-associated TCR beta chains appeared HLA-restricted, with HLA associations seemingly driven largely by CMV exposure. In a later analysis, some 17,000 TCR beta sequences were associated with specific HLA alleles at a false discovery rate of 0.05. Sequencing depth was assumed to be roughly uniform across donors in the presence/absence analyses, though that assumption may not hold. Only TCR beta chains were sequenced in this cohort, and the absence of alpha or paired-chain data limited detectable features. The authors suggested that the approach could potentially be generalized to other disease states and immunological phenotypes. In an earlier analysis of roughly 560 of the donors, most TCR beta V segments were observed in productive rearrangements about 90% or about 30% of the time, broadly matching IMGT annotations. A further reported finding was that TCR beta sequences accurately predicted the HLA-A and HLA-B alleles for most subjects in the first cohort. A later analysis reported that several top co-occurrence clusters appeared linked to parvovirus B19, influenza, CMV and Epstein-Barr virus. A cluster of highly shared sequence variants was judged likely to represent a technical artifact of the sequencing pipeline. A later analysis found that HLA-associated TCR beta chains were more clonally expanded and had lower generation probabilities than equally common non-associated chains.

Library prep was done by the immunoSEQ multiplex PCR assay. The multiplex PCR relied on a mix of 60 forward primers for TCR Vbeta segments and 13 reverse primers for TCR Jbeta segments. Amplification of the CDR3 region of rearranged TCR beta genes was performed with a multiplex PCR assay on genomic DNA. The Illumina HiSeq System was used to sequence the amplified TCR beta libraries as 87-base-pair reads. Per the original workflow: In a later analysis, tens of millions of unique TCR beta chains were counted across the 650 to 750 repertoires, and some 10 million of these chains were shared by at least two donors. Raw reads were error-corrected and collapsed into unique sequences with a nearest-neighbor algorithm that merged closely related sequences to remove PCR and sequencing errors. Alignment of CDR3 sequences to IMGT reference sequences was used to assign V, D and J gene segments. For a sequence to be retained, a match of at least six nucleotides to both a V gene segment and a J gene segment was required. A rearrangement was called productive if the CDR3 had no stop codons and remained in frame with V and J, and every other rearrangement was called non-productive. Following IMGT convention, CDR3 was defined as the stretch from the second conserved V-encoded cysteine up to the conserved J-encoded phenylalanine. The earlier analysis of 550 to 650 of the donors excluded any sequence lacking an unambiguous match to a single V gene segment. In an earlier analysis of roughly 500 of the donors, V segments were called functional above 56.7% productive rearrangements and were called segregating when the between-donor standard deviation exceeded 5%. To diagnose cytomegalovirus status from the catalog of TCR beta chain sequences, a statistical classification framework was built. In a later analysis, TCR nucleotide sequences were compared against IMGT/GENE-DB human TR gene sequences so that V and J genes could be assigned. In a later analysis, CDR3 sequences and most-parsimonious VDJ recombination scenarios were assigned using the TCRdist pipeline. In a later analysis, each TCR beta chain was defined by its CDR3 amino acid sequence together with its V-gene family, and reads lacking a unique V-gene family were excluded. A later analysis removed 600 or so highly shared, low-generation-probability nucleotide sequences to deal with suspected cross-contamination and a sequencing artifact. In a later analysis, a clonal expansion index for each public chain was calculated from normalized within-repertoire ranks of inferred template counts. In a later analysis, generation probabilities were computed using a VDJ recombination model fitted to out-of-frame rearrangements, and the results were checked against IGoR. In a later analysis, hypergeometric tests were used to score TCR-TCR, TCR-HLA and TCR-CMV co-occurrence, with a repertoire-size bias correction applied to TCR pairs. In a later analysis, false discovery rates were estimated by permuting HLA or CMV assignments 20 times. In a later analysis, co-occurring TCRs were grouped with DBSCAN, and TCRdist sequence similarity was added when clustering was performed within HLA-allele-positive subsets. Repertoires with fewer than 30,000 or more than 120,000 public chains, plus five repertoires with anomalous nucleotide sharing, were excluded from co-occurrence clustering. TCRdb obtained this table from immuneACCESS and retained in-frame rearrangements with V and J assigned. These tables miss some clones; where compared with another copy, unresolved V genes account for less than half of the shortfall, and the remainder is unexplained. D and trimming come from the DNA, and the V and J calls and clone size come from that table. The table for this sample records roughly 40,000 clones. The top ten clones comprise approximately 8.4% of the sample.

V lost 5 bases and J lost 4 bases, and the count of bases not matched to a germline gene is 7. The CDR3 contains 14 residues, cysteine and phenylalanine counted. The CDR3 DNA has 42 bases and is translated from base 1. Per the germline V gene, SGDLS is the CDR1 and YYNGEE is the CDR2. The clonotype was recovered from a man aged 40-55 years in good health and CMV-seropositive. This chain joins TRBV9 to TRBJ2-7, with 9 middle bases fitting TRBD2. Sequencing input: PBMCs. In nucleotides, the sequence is TGTGCCAGCAGTGGTGCGGGAGGGCTATACGAGCAGTACTTC. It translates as CASSGAGGLYEQYF.